This TCR beta chain was identified in a study of shared clonotypes between healthy human individuals. Per the germline V gene, CDR1 is SGHTA and CDR2 is FQGTGA. The CDR3 length is 17 residues. The V end was cut by 5 bases, the J end by 0 bases, with 19 bases between. Sequencing was performed with immunoSEQ multiplex PCR; in TCRdb, only in-frame clones are kept and a portion is missing. The sample yields 2 million to 3 million clones, approximately 93% seen once. The study enrolled healthy HIV-negative adults without recent acute infections or vaccinations as donors. The donors were all Caucasian adults (living in Nashville, Tennessee).

This receptor was taken from a young man in good health. Some clones in this sample may be carry-over from other donors' samples. V usage is TRBV7-3 and J usage is TRBJ1-1; no definite D call. The sequenced sample was naive CD4+ T cells from PBMCs. The subset here: CD45RA+ positively selected. The CDR3 sequence is CASSPRAGRIMNTEAFF. The CDR3 DNA follows: TGTGCCAGCAGCCCTAGGGCCGGCCGAATCATGAACACTGAAGCTTTCTTT.